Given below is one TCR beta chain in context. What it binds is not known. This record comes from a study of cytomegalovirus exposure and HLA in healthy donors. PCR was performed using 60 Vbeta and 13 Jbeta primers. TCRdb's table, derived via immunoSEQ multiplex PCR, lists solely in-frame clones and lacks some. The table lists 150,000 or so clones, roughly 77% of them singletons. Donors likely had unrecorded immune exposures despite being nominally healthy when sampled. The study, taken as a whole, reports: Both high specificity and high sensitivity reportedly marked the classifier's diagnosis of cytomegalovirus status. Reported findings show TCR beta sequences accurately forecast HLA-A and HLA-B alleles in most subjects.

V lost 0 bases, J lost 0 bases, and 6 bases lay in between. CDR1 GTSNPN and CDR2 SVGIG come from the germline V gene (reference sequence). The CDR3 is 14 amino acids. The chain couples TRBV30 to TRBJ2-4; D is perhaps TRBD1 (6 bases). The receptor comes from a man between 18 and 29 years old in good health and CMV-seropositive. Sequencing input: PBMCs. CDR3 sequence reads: CAWSVRGAKNIQYF. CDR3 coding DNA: TGTGCCTGGAGTGTCAGGGGAGCCAAAAACATTCAGTACTTC. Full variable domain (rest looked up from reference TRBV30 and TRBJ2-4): SQTIHQWPATLVQPVGSPLSLECTVEGTSNPNLYWYRQAAGRGLQLLFYSVGIGQISSEVPQNLSASRPQDRQFILSSKKLLLSDSGFYLCAWSVRGAKNIQYFGAGTRLSVL.